A single sample is the source of the 28 T cell receptor beta chains below, sequenced in a study of radiotherapy plus CTLA-4 blockade in lung cancer. Repertoires were generated with immunoSEQ multiplex PCR, while TCRdb's copy carries only in-frame clones and drops some. The sample consists of fewer than 35,000 clones, over 70% of them appearing once. Specimen: peripheral blood, collected from a patient treated with radiotherapy plus ipilimumab. These receptors were taken from a human donor with non-small cell lung cancer that progressed on radiotherapy plus ipilimumab.

The gene calls are TRBV6-5 and TRBJ2-1, with a possible D match to TRBD1 (6 bases). The length of the CDR3 is 14 residues. V was clipped by 5 bases and J by 5 bases, with 13 bases between them. The germline V gene encodes CDR1 MNHEY and CDR2 SVGAGI. In DNA, the CDR3 is TGTGCCAGCAGTCCCCGGGACACTGACAATGAGCAGTTCTTC. The encoded protein is CASSPRDTDNEQFF.

V usage is TRBV7-3 and J usage is TRBJ2-3; maybe TRBD1 (6 bases). This CDR3 has 13 amino acids. CDR1 is SGHTA and CDR2 is FQGTGA in the germline V gene. Trimming took 5 bases from V and 7 from J, leaving 13 bases between them. CDR3 in DNA: TGTGCCAGCAGCCTAAAGGGACAAAATACGCAGTATTTT. It translates to CASSLKGQNTQYF. Drawing the rest from reference TRBV7-3 and TRBJ2-3, the complete variable domain is GAGVSQTPSNKVTEKGKYVELRCDPISGHTALYWYRQSLGQGPEFLIYFQGTGAADDSGLPNDRFFAVRPEGSVSTLKIQRTERGDSAVYLCASSLKGQNTQYFGPGTRLTVL.

This rearrangement joins TRBV5-4 to TRBJ2-1; no clear D. Trimming took off 0 bases at V and 15 bases at J, with 13 bases between the two ends. Per the germline V gene, CDR1 is SGHNT and CDR2 is YYREEE (reference sequence). The CDR3 contains 12 residues. DNA of the CDR3: TGTGCCAGCAGCTTGGAGACAAACCAGAGGTTCTTC. It encodes CASSLETNQRFF. Based on the CDR3 plus reference TRBV5-4 and TRBJ2-1, the full variable domain is ETGVTQSPTHLIKTRGQQVTLRCSSQSGHNTVSWYQQALGQGPQFIFQYYREEENGRGNFPPRFSGLQFPNYSSELNVNALELDDSALYLCASSLETNQRFFGPGTRLTVL.

The chain has TRBV11-2 and TRBJ2-7, with TRBD1 identical over 7 bases. The CDR3 has 14 amino acids. Germline assignment: CDR1 SGHAT and CDR2 FQNNGV. The V gene end was trimmed by 3 bases and the J gene end by 6 bases; junction bases not matched to a gene: 8. DNA of the CDR3: TGTGCCAGCAGCTTTACAGGGGCTGGGGGCGAGCAGTACTTC. Translation: CASSFTGAGGEQYF. The variable domain in full, with the rest retrieved from reference TRBV11-2 and TRBJ2-7, is EAGVAQSPRYKIIEKRQSVAFWCNPISGHATLYWYQQILGQGPKLLIQFQNNGVVDDSQLPKDRFSAERLKGVDSTLKIQPAKLEDSAVYLCASSFTGAGGEQYFGPGTRLTVT.

The rearrangement joins TRBV27 to TRBJ2-1, with D perhaps matching TRBD2 (5 bases). Trimming left V 5 bases short and J 9 bases short, with 17 bases between. CDR3 length: 14 amino acids. Germline CDR1 and CDR2: MNHEY and SMNVEV (reference sequence). The CDR3 bases are TGTGCCAGCAGTCTCATCACTAGAGGCGGTGAGCAGTTCTTC. The encoded protein is CASSLITRGGEQFF.

This clone was counted between two and nine times. The chain combines TRBV7-9 with TRBJ2-1; tentative D call: TRBD2 (6 bases). Germline CDR1 SEHNR, CDR2 FQNEAQ (reference sequence). The V gene lost 3 bases and the J gene lost 7 bases, with 19 bases spanning the gap. This CDR3 has 16 amino acids. The CDR3 nucleotides are TGTGCCAGCAGCTTTCTGGTTGGGGGAGGCTATAATGAGCAGTTCTTC. Amino acids: CASSFLVGGGYNEQFF. Full variable domain (missing parts from reference TRBV7-9 and TRBJ2-1): DTGVSQNPRHKITKRGQNVTFRCDPISEHNRLYWYRQTLGQGPEFLTYFQNEAQLEKSRLLSDRFSAERPKGSFSTLEIQRTEQGDSAMYLCASSFLVGGGYNEQFFGPGTRLTVL.

The chain is built from TRBV7-9 and TRBJ2-7, with TRBD1 matching 8 bases. Germline-derived CDR1 and CDR2 are SEHNR and FQNEAQ (reference sequence). After removal of 5 bases from V and 4 bases from J, the junction contained 7 bases not matched to a gene. The CDR3 is 14 residues long. Written as DNA, the CDR3 is TGTGCCAGCAGCACTCAGGGGGCTCCGTACGAGCAGTACTTC. Encoded protein: CASSTQGAPYEQYF.

This chain joins TRBV6-1 and TRBJ2-5; 13 bases match TRBD2. The CDR3 has 15 amino acids. Germline-derived CDR1 and CDR2 are MNHNS and SASEGT. Losses at the gene ends were 11 bases for V and 5 bases for J; bases not matched to a gene: 11. The chain's CDR3 is CAGKPGLAGQETQYF. CDR3 coding DNA: TGTGCCGGCAAGCCGGGACTAGCGGGGCAGGAGACCCAGTACTTC.

This sequence joins TRBV28 and TRBJ2-5; 7 bases line up with TRBD2. The length of the CDR3 is 16 residues. V shed 3 bases, J shed 3 bases, and the junction held 10 bases outside the gene matches. CDR1 and CDR2 (germline): MDHEN, SYDVKM. Written as DNA, the CDR3 is TGTGCCAGCAGTTTGCGCGGGAGTCGGATTGAAGAGACCCAGTACTTC. Its protein product is CASSLRGSRIEETQYF.

This chain links TRBV5-1 with TRBJ2-2; D is perhaps TRBD2 (6 bases). The V gene lost 2 bases and the J gene lost 1 base, with 12 bases spanning the gap. The CDR3 consists of 16 residues. Germline assignment: CDR1 SGHRS and CDR2 YFSETQ. The CDR3 sequence: CASSFLPGGNTGELFF. The CDR3 DNA reads as TGCGCCAGCAGCTTTCTCCCCGGGGGGAACACCGGGGAGCTGTTTTTT.

The chain is built from TRBV9 and TRBJ2-3, with TRBD2 matching over 7 bases. V dropped 2 bases and J dropped 4; count of bases not matched to a gene: 4. Germline CDR1 reads SGDLS; CDR2 reads YYNGEE. The CDR3 length is 14 residues. The CDR3 DNA reads TGTGCCAGCAGCGTGACTAGCCCCCCAGATACGCAGTATTTT. It specifies CASSVTSPPDTQYF.

This clone was recorded once. The chain recombines TRBV29-1 with TRBJ2-1; no firm D call. The CDR3 runs 14 residues. Germline values: CDR1 SQVTM, CDR2 ANQGSEA. V was shortened by 3 bases and J by 0 bases, with 9 bases between the two germline ends. The CDR3 DNA sequence: TGCAGCGTTGATGGGGTGAGCTCCTACAATGAGCAGTTCTTC. It encodes CSVDGVSSYNEQFF.

V usage is TRBV7-9 and J usage is TRBJ1-1; tentatively, D is TRBD1 (5 bases). Germline V gene lookup returns CDR1 SEHNR and CDR2 FQNEAQ (reference sequence). V lost 7 bases to trimming and J lost 1 base, with 16 bases between them. The CDR3 consists of 15 residues. CDR3 nucleotides: TGTGCCAGCACACTCCGGGGCTTGGCGAACACTGAAGCTTTCTTT. Translated, it gives CASTLRGLANTEAFF.

The V call is TRBV27, the J call TRBJ2-7; 10 bases align to TRBD1. J lost 3 bases, V lost 2 bases, and 4 bases had no gene match. This CDR3 is built from 15 residues. Germline V CDR1 and CDR2: MNHEY, SMNVEV (reference sequence). The CDR3 nucleotides are TGTGCCAGCAGTTTAGGGACAGGGGAGGGCTACGAGCAGTACTTC. Protein product: CASSLGTGEGYEQYF.

V usage is TRBV30 and J usage is TRBJ1-2; D is unclear. The CDR3 runs to 13 residues. CDR1 and CDR2 (germline): GTSNPN, SVGIG (reference sequence). Trimming left V 7 bases short and J 4 bases short, with 16 bases between. CDR3: CASKGGEGYGYTF. The CDR3 nucleotides read TGTGCCTCAAAAGGCGGGGAAGGCTATGGCTACACCTTC.

The rearrangement uses TRBV18 and TRBJ2-3, with D perhaps matching TRBD2 (5 bases). Germline-derived CDR1 and CDR2 are KGHSH and LQKENI. The ends were cut back, 3 bases at V and 1 base at J, with 8 bases in the middle. This CDR3 is 14 amino acids long. The CDR3 DNA reads TGTGCCAGCTCACCGGAACTAGGCACAGATACGCAGTATTTT. It is translated as CASSPELGTDTQYF.

Regarding this clone: The missing conserved phenylalanine or tryptophan at the end of this CDR3 makes a read error likely. The genes are TRBV28 and TRBJ2-7; D might be TRBD1 (5 bases). Trimming left V 2 bases short and J 4 bases short, with 9 bases between. The CDR3 consists of 13 residues. Germline V gene sequence: CDR1 MDHEN, CDR2 SYDVKM. The CDR3 loop reads CASSLDSAYEQYL. CDR3 in DNA: TGTGCCAGCAGTTTAGACAGCGCTTACGAGCAGTACCTC.

This clone has a single count. The CDR3 DNA follows: TGTGCCACTAGCCCGGGACAGGGAGTGGGTTCACCCCTCCACTTT. Its translation: CATSPGQGVGSPLHF. This chain links TRBV27 with TRBJ1-6, with TRBD1 identical over 9 bases. The germline gives CDR1 MNHEY, CDR2 SMNVEV (reference sequence). CDR3 size: 15 residues. Unmatched junction bases numbered 13, after V lost 10 bases and J lost 9 bases.

This clone turned up a few times. J is TRBJ2-2 and V is TRBV4-2, with 8 bases fitting TRBD1. This CDR3 is built from 15 residues. Germline CDR1 LGHNA, CDR2 YNFKEQ. With 4 bases clipped from V and 1 base from J, the junction kept 2 bases outside the gene matches. In nucleotides, the CDR3 is TGTGCCAGCAGCCCAGGGGGCCTGAACACCGGGGAGCTGTTTTTT. Translation gives CASSPGGLNTGELFF.

The chain employs TRBV7-9 and TRBJ2-1; the match to TRBD2 covers 14 bases. The CDR3 is made up of 15 amino acids. Germline CDR1 SEHNR, CDR2 FQNEAQ (reference sequence). Germline trimming cut 5 bases from V and 6 bases from J; bases unmatched to any gene: 3. CDR3 nucleotide sequence: TGTGCCAGCAGCCGGGGACTAGCGGGAGTCAATGAGCAGTTCTTC. It specifies CASSRGLAGVNEQFF.

The chain employs TRBV6-5 and TRBJ1-5, with D possibly matching TRBD1 (5 bases). The germline CDR1 and CDR2 sequences are MNHEY and SVGAGI. The CDR3 is 13 amino acids. The V gene lost 5 bases and the J gene lost 6 bases, with 11 bases spanning the gap. The CDR3 coding sequence is TGTGCCAGCAGTCTGTTAAGGGGTCAGCCCCAGCATTTT. Amino acid sequence: CASSLLRGQPQHF.

J is TRBJ2-1 and V is TRBV5-4, with TRBD2 matching 11 bases. The CDR3 extends over 15 amino acids. J gave up 5 bases and V 4 bases, and 5 bases lay outside the gene matches. Germline CDR1 and CDR2: SGHNT and YYREEE (reference sequence). In DNA, the CDR3 is TGTGCCAGCAGCCTACTAGCGGGAGAAAACAATGAGCAGTTCTTC. This gives the protein CASSLLAGENNEQFF.

This clone was found a few times. The chain is built from TRBV29-1 and TRBJ2-2; a weak D match, TRBD2 (5 bases). This CDR3 is built from 14 residues. V lost 4 bases and J lost 1, with 10 bases in between. CDR1 is SQVTM, CDR2 ANQGSEA, per germline. This CDR3 reads CSVAGFVNTGELFF. CDR3 coding DNA: TGCAGCGTTGCGGGGTTTGTGAACACCGGGGAGCTGTTTTTT.

The rearrangement joins TRBV11-2 to TRBJ2-7, with TRBD2 matching over 10 bases. The J segment lost 6 bases and the V segment lost 5 bases, leaving 7 bases of the junction unmatched. This CDR3 is built from 14 residues. The V gene's germline CDR1 is SGHAT and CDR2 FQNNGV. The CDR3 spells CASSLSGGVGEQYF. The DNA of the CDR3 is TGTGCCAGCAGCCTAAGCGGGGGGGTGGGCGAGCAGTACTTC.

This chain links TRBV6-1 with TRBJ2-1, with D unresolved. This CDR3 region has 13 residues. Germline CDR1 reads MNHNS; CDR2 reads SASEGT. Trimming cost V 5 bases and J 2 bases, with 7 bases left between them. The CDR3 DNA sequence: TGTGCCAGCAGTACCTCAGCCTACAATGAGCAGTTCTTC. Translation: CASSTSAYNEQFF.

This clone was seen a few times. The chain's CDR3 is CASSYSGALYGYTF. The CDR3 region has the DNA TGTGCCAGCAGTTACTCGGGAGCCTTATATGGCTACACCTTC. The gene calls are TRBV6-5 and TRBJ1-2; D is ambiguous. The CDR3 length is 14 residues. V shed 0 bases and J shed 5 bases, with 10 bases lying between them. CDR1 is MNHEY and CDR2 is SVGAGI in the germline V gene.

V usage is TRBV5-8 and J usage is TRBJ1-5; 8 bases agree with TRBD1. After removal of 3 bases from V and 7 bases from J, the junction contained 6 bases not matched to a gene. The CDR3 is 14 residues long. Germline-derived CDR1 and CDR2 are SGHTS and YDEGEE. The CDR3 DNA reads as TGTGCCAGCAGCTCCTTTGGACAGGGCCAGCCCCAGCATTTT. Its translation is CASSSFGQGQPQHF.

This clone appeared a single time. This sequence joins TRBV11-2 and TRBJ2-3; weak D call: TRBD2 (5 bases). The CDR3 is made up of 14 amino acids. CDR1 and CDR2 from the germline V gene are SGHAT and FQNNGV. V shed 1 base and J shed 4 bases, with 9 bases lying between them. The CDR3: CASSLGGLADTQYF. The CDR3 DNA reads as TGTGCCAGCAGCTTAGGCGGGCTGGCAGATACGCAGTATTTT.